This entry concerns a single T cell receptor (beta chain). Its specificity is unknown. The sample is drawn from a study of T cell responses to AZD1222 COVID-19 vaccine. Whole-study results and caveats: The study found Spike-specific TCR breadth and depth rose after two AZD1222 doses. Repertoires in all cases were sampled only once the peak T cell response had passed.

Sequenced by immunoSEQ multiplex PCR; TCRdb stores in-frame clones only, minus some. The sample gives around 100,000 clones, roughly 90% of which show up once; about 1.8% is in the top ten. This receptor was taken from an adult in good health. Specimen: peripheral blood, collected on day 0 of AZD1222 vaccination.

CDR3 loop: CASTEQGVSGANVLTF. The DNA of the CDR3 is TGTGCCAGTACCGAACAGGGGGTGTCTGGGGCCAACGTCCTGACTTTC. V usage is TRBV19 and J usage is TRBJ2-6, with TRBD1 matching over 8 bases. V was clipped by 7 bases and J by 1 base; unmatched bases: 6. CDR1 is LNHDA, CDR2 SQIVND, per germline (reference sequence). CDR3 size: 16 residues. The entire variable domain, with the rest obtained from reference TRBV19 and TRBJ2-6, is as follows: DGGITQSPKYLFRKEGQNVTLSCEQNLNHDAMYWYRQDPGQGLRLIYYSQIVNDFQKGDIAEGYSVSREKKESFPLTVTSAQKNPTAFYLCASTEQGVSGANVLTFGAGSRLTVL.